This T cell receptor beta chain was sequenced during a study of regulatory T cells in long-lasting Graves disease. This sample's time point: persistent/refractory GD, antithyroid drugs over 5 years with positive TRAb. Preparation of the TCR library used RNA extracted from PBMCs. One endocrinology department in Xi'an, China, was where patients came from. This CDR3 is built from 16 residues. V was clipped by 4 bases and J by 8 bases, with 24 bases between them. Germline V gene sequence: CDR1 SGHDT, CDR2 YYEEEE. Building the TCR beta libraries relied on iRepertoire HTBI primers, and CDR3 regions underwent Arm-PCR. In the original analysis: Analysis of the samples identified 50 to 65 TRBV and 13 to 15 TRBJ segments. Via MiXCR, TCRdb re-called the multiplex PCR reads, giving one row per CDR3 protein. The V and J calls were determined by TCRdb, not by the authors. The repertoire consists of 350,000 to 500,000 distinct CDR3 sequences, with 21% occurring once and the leading ten covering 14%.

Findings of the study overall: There was favoring of TRBV28, TRBJ1-2 and TRBJ2-5 in persistent disease.

Note on this clonotype: Its antigen is not identified.

The receptor comes from a female donor with Graves disease. The sample here was peripheral blood mononuclear cells (PBMCs), taken when the disease was refractory, from a patient treated with antithyroid drugs. The chain is built from TRBV5-6 and TRBJ1-2, with D possibly TRBD1 on 5 matching bases. The CDR3 is CASSRKFGTDAWGYTF. CDR3 sequence (DNA): TGTGCCAGCAGCAGGAAGTTTGGGACCGATGCCTGGGGCTACACCTTC. Based on the CDR3 plus reference TRBV5-6 and TRBJ1-2, the full variable domain is DAGVTQSPTHLIKTRGQQVTLRCSPKSGHDTVSWYQQALGQGPQFIFQYYEEEERQRGNFPDRFSGHQFPNYSSELNVNALLLGDSALYLCASSRKFGTDAWGYTFGSGTRLTVV.